The T cell receptor beta chain described here comes from a study of PD-1 blockade in classical Hodgkin lymphoma. Study results and limitations: Newly diagnosed patients had baseline TCR diversity that was reportedly lower than that of healthy donors. When nivolumab was started under 1 year after ASCT, patients were excluded. Why repertoires differed is undefined; disease activity or prior therapy possibly contributed. Newly diagnosed patients and complete responders had comparable diversity at baseline.

Each patient experienced a relapse that followed autologous stem cell transplantation, and brentuximab vedotin exposure varied. V was cut by 4 bases and J by 3 bases, with 15 bases left in between. From germline, CDR1 is MNHEY and CDR2 SVGAGI. The CDR3 sequence is 15 residues long. This clone was counted between two and nine times. Its specificity is not known. The method was immunoSEQ multiplex PCR; TCRdb's version includes in-frame clones alone and lacks a portion of them. This sample has 45,000 or so clones; 73% occur once, and the top ten carry approximately 10%. This clonotype was sampled from a human donor with classical Hodgkin lymphoma. This specimen consisted of peripheral blood mononuclear cells (PBMCs), obtained at baseline. This rearrangement joins TRBV6-5 to TRBJ1-1; possible D gene TRBD1, 6 bases. CDR3 DNA sequence: TGTGCCAGCAGTTCATTCAGGGGAATTTACACTGAAGCTTTCTTT. This translates into CASSSFRGIYTEAFF.